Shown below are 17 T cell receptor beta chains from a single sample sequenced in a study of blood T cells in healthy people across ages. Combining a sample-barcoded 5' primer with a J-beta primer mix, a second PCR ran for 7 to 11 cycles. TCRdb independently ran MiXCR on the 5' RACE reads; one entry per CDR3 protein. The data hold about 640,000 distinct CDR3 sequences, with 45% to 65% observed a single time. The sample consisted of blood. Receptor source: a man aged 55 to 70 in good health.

The CDR3 bases are TGCAGTGCCACTCGGACAGGGGTGACAGATACGCAGTATTTT. Residues: CSATRTGVTDTQYF. The V and J genes are TRBV20-1 and TRBJ2-3; TRBD1 aligns across 9 bases. V gave up 6 bases and J gave up 3 bases; unmatched junction bases: 7. Germline CDR1 and CDR2: DFQATT and SNEGSKA (reference sequence). The CDR3 spans 14 residues.

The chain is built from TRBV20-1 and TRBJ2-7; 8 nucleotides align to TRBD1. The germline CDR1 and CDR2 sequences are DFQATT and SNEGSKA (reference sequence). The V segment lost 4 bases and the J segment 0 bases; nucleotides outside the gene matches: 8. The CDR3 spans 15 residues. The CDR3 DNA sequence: TGCAGTGCTACCCCCGGGACAGGTCGCTCCTACGAGCAGTACTTC. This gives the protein CSATPGTGRSYEQYF.

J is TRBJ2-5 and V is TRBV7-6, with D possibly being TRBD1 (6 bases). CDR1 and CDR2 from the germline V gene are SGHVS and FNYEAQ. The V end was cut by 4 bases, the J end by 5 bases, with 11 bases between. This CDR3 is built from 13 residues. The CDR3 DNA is TGTGCCAGCAGCTCAGGGGTTTGGGAGACCCAGTACTTC. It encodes CASSSGVWETQYF. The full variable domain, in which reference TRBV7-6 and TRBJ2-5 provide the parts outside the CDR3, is GAGVSQSPRYKVTKRGQDVALRCDPISGHVSLYWYRQALGQGPEFLTYFNYEAQQDKSGLPNDRFSAERPEGSISTLTIQRTEQRDSAMYRCASSSGVWETQYFGPGTRLLVL.

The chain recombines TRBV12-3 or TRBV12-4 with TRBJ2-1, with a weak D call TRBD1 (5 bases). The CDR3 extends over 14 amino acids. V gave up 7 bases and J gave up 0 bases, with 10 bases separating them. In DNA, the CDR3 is TGTGCCAGCAAAGACAGCAACTCCTACAATGAGCAGTTCTTC. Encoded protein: CASKDSNSYNEQFF.

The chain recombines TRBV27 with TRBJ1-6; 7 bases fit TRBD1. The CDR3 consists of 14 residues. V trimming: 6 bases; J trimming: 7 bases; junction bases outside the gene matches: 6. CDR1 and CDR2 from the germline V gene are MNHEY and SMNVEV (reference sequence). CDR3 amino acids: CASRPDRENSPLHF. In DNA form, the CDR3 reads TGTGCCAGCAGACCTGACAGGGAGAATTCACCCCTCCACTTT.

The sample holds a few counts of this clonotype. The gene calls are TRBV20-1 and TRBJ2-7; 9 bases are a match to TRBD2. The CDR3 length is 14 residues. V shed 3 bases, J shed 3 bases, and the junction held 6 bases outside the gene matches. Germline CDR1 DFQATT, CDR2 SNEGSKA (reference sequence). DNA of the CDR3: TGCAGTGCTAGGGATCCACTAGCGGGCTACGAGCAGTACTTC. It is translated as CSARDPLAGYEQYF.

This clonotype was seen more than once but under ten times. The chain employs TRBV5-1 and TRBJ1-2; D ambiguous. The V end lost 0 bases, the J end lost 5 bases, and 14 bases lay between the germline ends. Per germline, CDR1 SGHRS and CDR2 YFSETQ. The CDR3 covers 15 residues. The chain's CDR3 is CASSLAPEIGYGYTF. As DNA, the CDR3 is TGCGCCAGCAGCTTGGCCCCGGAAATTGGATATGGCTACACCTTC.

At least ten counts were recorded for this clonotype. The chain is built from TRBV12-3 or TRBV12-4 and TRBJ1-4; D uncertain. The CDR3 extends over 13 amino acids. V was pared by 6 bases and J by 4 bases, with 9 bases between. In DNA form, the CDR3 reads TGTGCCAGCAGCCCAGCCAGTAATGAAAAACTGTTTTTT. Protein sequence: CASSPASNEKLFF.

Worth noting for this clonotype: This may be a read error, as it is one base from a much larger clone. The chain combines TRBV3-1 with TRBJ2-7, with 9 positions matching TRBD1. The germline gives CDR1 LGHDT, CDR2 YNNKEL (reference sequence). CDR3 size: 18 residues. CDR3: CASNQDTQLQGAVYEQYF. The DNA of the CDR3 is TGTGCCAGCAACCAAGACACACAACTACAGGGGGCGGTCTACGAGCAGTACTTC.

The CDR3 here is CSVGGQTSYEQYF. The CDR3 DNA reads TGCAGCGTGGGAGGACAGACATCCTACGAGCAGTACTTC. The chain employs TRBV29-1 and TRBJ2-7; perhaps D is TRBD1 or TRBD2 (6 bases each). This CDR3 region has 13 residues. With 6 bases removed from V and 1 base from J, the gap between germline ends came to 13 bases. Germline V gives CDR1 SQVTM, CDR2 ANQGSEA.

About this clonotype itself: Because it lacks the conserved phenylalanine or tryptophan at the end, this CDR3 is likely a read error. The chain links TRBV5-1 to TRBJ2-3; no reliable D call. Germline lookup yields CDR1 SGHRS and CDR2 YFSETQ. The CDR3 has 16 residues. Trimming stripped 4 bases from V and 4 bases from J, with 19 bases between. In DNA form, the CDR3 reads TGCGCCAGCAGCCCCCGTGCGAACCAGATGGCAGATACGCAGTATTTA. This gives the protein CASSPRANQMADTQYL.

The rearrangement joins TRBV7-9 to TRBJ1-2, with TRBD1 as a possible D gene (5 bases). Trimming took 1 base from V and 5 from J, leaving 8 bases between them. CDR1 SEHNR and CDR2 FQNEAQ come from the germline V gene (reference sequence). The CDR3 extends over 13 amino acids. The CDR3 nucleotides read TGTGCCAGCAGCTTAGTCCGGGGGTATGGCTACACCTTC. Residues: CASSLVRGYGYTF.

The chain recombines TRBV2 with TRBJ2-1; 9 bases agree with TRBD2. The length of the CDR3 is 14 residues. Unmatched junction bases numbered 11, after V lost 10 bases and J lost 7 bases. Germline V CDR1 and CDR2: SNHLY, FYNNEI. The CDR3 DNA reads TGTGCCACGGCGGGGGGGGCCTTCGAGAATGAGCAGTTCTTC. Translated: CATAGGAFENEQFF.

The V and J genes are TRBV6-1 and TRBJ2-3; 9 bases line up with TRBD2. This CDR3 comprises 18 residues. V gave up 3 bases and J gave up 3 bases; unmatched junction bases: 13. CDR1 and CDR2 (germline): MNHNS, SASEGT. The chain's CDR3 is CASSDRASGTLSTDTQYF. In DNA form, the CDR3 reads TGTGCCAGCAGTGACCGGGCTAGCGGGACGTTGTCGACAGATACGCAGTATTTT.

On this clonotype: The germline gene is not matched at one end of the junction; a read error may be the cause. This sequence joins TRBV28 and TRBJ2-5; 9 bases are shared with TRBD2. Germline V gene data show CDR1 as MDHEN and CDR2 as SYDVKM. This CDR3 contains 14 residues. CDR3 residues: CTSSSGGHRETQYF. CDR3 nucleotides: TGTACCAGCAGTAGCGGGGGCCACCGGGAGACCCAGTACTTC.

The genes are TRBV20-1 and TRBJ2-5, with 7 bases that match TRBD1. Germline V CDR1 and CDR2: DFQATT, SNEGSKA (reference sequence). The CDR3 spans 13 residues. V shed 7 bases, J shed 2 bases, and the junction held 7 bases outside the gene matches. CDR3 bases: TGCAGTGTAGGCAGGGGGATTCAAGAGACCCAGTACTTC. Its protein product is CSVGRGIQETQYF.

The CDR3 coding sequence is TGTGCCAGCAACTACGGGACAGGGGCCCACTCTGGGGCCAACGTCCTGACTTTC. This encodes CASNYGTGAHSGANVLTF. V and J are TRBV6-1 and TRBJ2-6; the match to TRBD1 covers 10 bases. Germline loops: CDR1 MNHNS, CDR2 SASEGT. This CDR3 is built from 18 residues. J gave up 0 bases and V 7 bases, and 9 bases lay outside the gene matches.